A single sample is the source of the 30 T cell receptor beta chains below, sequenced in a study of PD-L1 blockade in urothelial cancer. Data came from immunoSEQ multiplex PCR; TCRdb stores just in-frame clones and leaves some out. This table holds about 45,000 clones, approximately 88% found once. Specimen: PBMCs, collected around atezolizumab (anti-PD-L1) treatment. The origin of the receptors is a man aged 80 or over with urothelial cancer.

In this sample, this clone turned up once. The V gene is TRBV6-6, the J gene TRBJ2-1, with 7 nucleotides matching TRBD1. Germline V gene sequence: CDR1 MNHNY, CDR2 SVGAGI (reference sequence). The V gene end was trimmed by 4 bases and the J gene end by 7 bases; junction bases not matched to a gene: 1. CDR3 length: 12 amino acids. In nucleotides, the CDR3 is TGTGCCAGCAGTTCAGGGGGTAATGAGCAGTTCTTC. It yields the protein CASSSGGNEQFF.

CDR3 region: CATAGQGTLAYGYTF. The CDR3 DNA reads TGTGCTACCGCGGGACAGGGAACCCTAGCGTATGGCTACACCTTC. This chain links TRBV10-3 with TRBJ1-2; 9 bases map to TRBD1. CDR3 size: 15 residues. The V gene's germline CDR1 is ENHRY and CDR2 SYGVKD.

The chain joins TRBV30 to TRBJ2-3; weak D call: TRBD2 (6 bases). Germline loops: CDR1 GTSNPN, CDR2 SVGIG (reference sequence). The CDR3 runs to 10 residues. V was clipped by 5 bases and J by 6 bases, with 6 bases between them. CDR3 amino acids: CAWGGDTQYF. The CDR3 DNA follows: TGTGCCTGGGGGGGGGATACGCAGTATTTT. The whole variable domain, filled in from reference TRBV30 and TRBJ2-3, reads SQTIHQWPATLVQPVGSPLSLECTVEGTSNPNLYWYRQAAGRGLQLLFYSVGIGQISSEVPQNLSASRPQDRQFILSSKKLLLSDSGFYLCAWGGDTQYFGPGTRLTVL.

This clone was counted once. The chain combines TRBV2 with TRBJ2-7, with 10 bases lining up with TRBD2. The CDR3 is 16 amino acids. The germline CDR1 and CDR2 sequences are SNHLY and FYNNEI. Trimming took 7 bases from V and 3 from J; bases not matched to a gene: 12. CDR3 loop: CASITKPGLASYEQYF. Here the CDR3 DNA reads TGTGCCAGCATCACAAAGCCGGGACTAGCGAGCTACGAGCAGTACTTC.

The V call is TRBV29-1, the J call TRBJ2-1, with D possibly TRBD2 on 6 matching bases. The CDR3 consists of 13 residues. Germline CDR1 is SQVTM and CDR2 is ANQGSEA. V was trimmed by 7 bases and J by 4 bases, leaving 14 bases between them. CDR3: CSGQSSGYNEQFF. The CDR3 DNA reads as TGCAGCGGACAAAGTAGCGGATACAATGAGCAGTTCTTC.

V gene TRBV2 combines with J gene TRBJ2-7, with TRBD2 matching over 11 bases. There are 15 residues in the CDR3. Germline V gene data show CDR1 as SNHLY and CDR2 as FYNNEI. V shed 6 bases, J shed 6 bases, and the junction held 10 bases outside the gene matches. In DNA, the CDR3 is TGTGCCAGCAGCCCAATAGCGGGAGGGCCCGGCGAGCAGTACTTC. As protein: CASSPIAGGPGEQYF.

The chain carries TRBV28 and TRBJ1-5, with TRBD1 identical over 9 bases. CDR1 is MDHEN and CDR2 is SYDVKM in the germline V gene. J lost 2 bases, V lost 6 bases, and 11 bases had no gene match. This CDR3 contains 17 residues. This chain's CDR3 is CASREPGQGSRNQPQHF. The CDR3 nucleotides read TGTGCCAGCAGAGAACCGGGACAGGGCTCACGCAATCAGCCCCAGCATTTT.

The chain combines TRBV11-2 with TRBJ2-5, with a possible D match to TRBD2 (5 bases). This CDR3 contains 13 residues. Germline CDR1 and CDR2: SGHAT and FQNNGV. V lost 6 bases, J lost 4 bases, and 12 bases lay in between. The CDR3 sequence: CASSTTTRETQYF. The CDR3 DNA reads as TGTGCCAGCAGTACGACTACTCGAGAGACCCAGTACTTC.

The rearrangement links TRBV18 to TRBJ2-5; 7 positions match TRBD2. The CDR3 is 17 residues long. V dropped 1 base and J dropped 4; count of bases not matched to a gene: 12. Germline V gene data show CDR1 as KGHSH and CDR2 as LQKENI. CDR3 sequence reads: CASSPLGGVMIGETQYF. CDR3 DNA: TGTGCCAGCTCACCACTGGGAGGGGTAATGATTGGAGAGACCCAGTACTTC.

The rearrangement uses TRBV5-1 and TRBJ2-2, with TRBD2 identical over 7 bases. Germline CDR1 is SGHRS and CDR2 is YFSETQ. The V gene end was trimmed by 0 bases and the J gene end by 6 bases; junction bases not matched to a gene: 5. This CDR3 has 15 residues. The CDR3 DNA reads as TGCGCCAGCAGCTTGGCGGCTAGCGGTCCCGGGGAGCTGTTTTTT. Its protein product is CASSLAASGPGELFF.

The chain joins TRBV7-9 to TRBJ1-5, with a tentative D call TRBD1 (5 bases). The germline V gene encodes CDR1 SEHNR and CDR2 FQNEAQ (reference sequence). With 0 bases removed from V and 8 bases from J, the gap between germline ends came to 17 bases. The CDR3 runs to 16 residues. The CDR3 DNA reads TGTGCCAGCAGCTTAGCGGTAGGGCAGGGCCATGAGCCCCAGCATTTT. It yields the protein CASSLAVGQGHEPQHF.

The genes are TRBV6-1 and TRBJ1-4, with 7 bases identical to TRBD1. The CDR3 runs 15 residues. Germline values: CDR1 MNHNS, CDR2 SASEGT. The V and J ends lost 3 bases and 5 bases, in that order; junction bases with no gene match: 6. CDR3 in amino acids: CASSEILGGNEKLFF. CDR3 nucleotide sequence: TGTGCCAGCAGTGAGATATTAGGGGGCAATGAAAAACTGTTTTTT.

V is TRBV6-1 and J is TRBJ1-2, with TRBD1 identical over 12 bases. Looked up from germline, CDR1 is MNHNS and CDR2 is SASEGT. V was clipped by 8 bases and J by 8 bases; unmatched bases: 9. CDR3 length: 14 residues. CDR3 coding DNA: TGTGCCAGCGAGGGGGACAGGGGGCGGCGGGGCTACACCTTC. Its translation: CASEGDRGRRGYTF.

The chain is built from TRBV7-2 and TRBJ2-5; maybe TRBD2 (6 bases). V was clipped by 6 bases and J by 4 bases, with 24 bases between them. Per germline, CDR1 SGHTA and CDR2 FQGNSA. This CDR3 has 17 residues. CDR3 nucleotide sequence: TGTGCCAGCAGGTCGATGTTGGGACTCCTGGAGGGAGAGACCCAGTACTTC. Translation gives CASRSMLGLLEGETQYF.

The V gene is TRBV18, the J gene TRBJ2-7; a weak D match, TRBD1 (5 bases). Germline lookup yields CDR1 KGHSH and CDR2 LQKENI. The CDR3 is 14 amino acids. V was cut by 2 bases and J by 6 bases, with 14 bases left in between. Here the CDR3 DNA reads TGTGCCAGCTCACCAGGGGCCCCCGGGCCCGAGCAGTACTTC. Protein sequence: CASSPGAPGPEQYF.

The chain employs TRBV30 and TRBJ1-2, with D perhaps matching TRBD1 (6 bases). Trimming took 3 bases from V and 5 from J, leaving 16 bases between them. The CDR3 runs 14 residues. Germline CDR1 reads GTSNPN; CDR2 reads SVGIG (reference sequence). The CDR3 coding sequence is TGTGCCTGGAGCCCCGCCAGGGGCTGGTATGGCTACACCTTC. It codes for CAWSPARGWYGYTF.

The chain uses TRBV7-8 and TRBJ2-7, with 14 nucleotides matching TRBD2. V trimming: 4 bases; J trimming: 5 bases; junction bases outside the gene matches: 7. Germline-derived CDR1 and CDR2 are SGHVS and FQNEAQ. The CDR3 spans 16 residues. The CDR3 loop reads CASSSPTSGRADEQYF. The CDR3 nucleotides read TGTGCCAGCAGCTCGCCGACTAGCGGGAGGGCAGACGAGCAGTACTTC.

V is TRBV18 and J is TRBJ2-1, with D unclear. Trimming pared 0 bases from V and 0 bases from J, leaving 9 bases between. Germline V gene data show CDR1 as KGHSH and CDR2 as LQKENI. CDR3 length equals 16 residues. The CDR3 coding sequence is TGTGCCAGCTCACCACCGAACTCCAACTCCTACAATGAGCAGTTCTTC. Translated: CASSPPNSNSYNEQFF.

The rearrangement joins TRBV18 to TRBJ1-1, with TRBD1 as a possible D gene (5 bases). This CDR3 region has 16 residues. V was pared by 6 bases and J by 0 bases, with 17 bases between. Germline V gene data show CDR1 as KGHSH and CDR2 as LQKENI. The CDR3 nucleotides read TGTGCCAGCTCCCTTGACAGCCTTCTCATGAACACTGAAGCTTTCTTT. Encoded protein: CASSLDSLLMNTEAFF.

This sequence joins TRBV4-1 and TRBJ2-3, with TRBD2 matching 7 bases. This CDR3 is 17 amino acids long. Germline assignment: CDR1 MGHRA and CDR2 YSYEKL. V trimming: 1 base; J trimming: 2 bases; junction bases outside the gene matches: 9. CDR3 sequence reads: CASSQVAAGSFTDTQYF. Written as DNA, the CDR3 is TGCGCCAGCAGCCAAGTAGCAGCGGGAAGTTTCACAGATACGCAGTATTTT.

J is TRBJ2-1 and V is TRBV10-3; D remains unclear. Trimming took 4 bases from V and 9 from J, leaving 16 bases between them. There are 14 residues in the CDR3. From germline, CDR1 is ENHRY and CDR2 SYGVKD. The CDR3 DNA is TGTGCCATCAGTGGCCCCGCGGTTCCCAGTGAGCAGTTCTTC. Protein: CAISGPAVPSEQFF.

V gene TRBV27 combines with J gene TRBJ1-2, with 8 bases fitting TRBD1. CDR1 and CDR2 from the germline V gene are MNHEY and SMNVEV (reference sequence). The J segment lost 4 bases and the V segment lost 6 bases, leaving 10 bases of the junction unmatched. The CDR3 extends over 15 amino acids. As DNA, the CDR3 is TGTGCCAGCAGGCGACAGGGGTCACTGAGCTATGGCTACACCTTC. This codes for CASRRQGSLSYGYTF.

The J gene is TRBJ1-1, the V gene TRBV11-2; TRBD1 agrees at 7 bases. The CDR3 contains 11 residues. Germline CDR1 reads SGHAT; CDR2 reads FQNNGV. The junction had 4 bases not matched to a gene; V was cut back by 5 bases and J by 10 bases. CDR3: CASSLQGRAFF. The DNA of the CDR3 is TGTGCCAGCAGCCTACAGGGGCGAGCTTTCTTT.

This clone was observed a few times. The rearrangement joins TRBV20-1 to TRBJ1-1; D remains ambiguous. V lost 4 bases and J 7 bases, leaving 7 bases between the germline ends. This CDR3 spans 10 amino acids. Germline loops: CDR1 DFQATT, CDR2 SNEGSKA (reference sequence). CDR3 DNA: TGCAGTGCTATCGGGGTTGAAGCTTTCTTT. Its translation: CSAIGVEAFF.

V usage is TRBV7-9 and J usage is TRBJ1-4; D is possibly TRBD1 (5 bases). CDR1 and CDR2 (germline): SEHNR, FQNEAQ (reference sequence). This CDR3 has 19 amino acids. Trimming shortened V by 5 bases and J by 0 bases, and 22 bases separated the two germline ends. The CDR3 region is CASSLGGWGGRATNEKLFF. In DNA form, the CDR3 reads TGTGCCAGCAGCCTCGGAGGGTGGGGGGGACGTGCAACTAATGAAAAACTGTTTTTT.

The rearrangement links TRBV4-3 to TRBJ2-3, with a weak D call TRBD2 (5 bases). V was shortened by 0 bases and J by 1 base, with 8 bases between the two germline ends. This CDR3 comprises 15 residues. CDR1 LGHNA and CDR2 YSLEER come from the germline V gene. The CDR3 DNA is TGCGCCAGCAGCCAAGACCGGCGGGGCACAGATACGCAGTATTTT. Amino acid sequence: CASSQDRRGTDTQYF.

J is TRBJ1-4 and V is TRBV27; D not certain. Germline V CDR1 and CDR2: MNHEY, SMNVEV (reference sequence). V lost 5 bases and J 0 bases, leaving 4 bases between the germline ends. The CDR3 consists of 13 residues. CDR3: CASSPATNEKLFF. The DNA of the CDR3 is TGTGCCAGCAGTCCTGCAACTAATGAAAAACTGTTTTTT. The whole variable domain, remainder taken from reference TRBV27 and TRBJ1-4, is EAQVTQNPRYLITVTGKKLTVTCSQNMNHEYMSWYRQDPGLGLRQIYYSMNVEVTDKGDVPEGYKVSRKEKRNFPLILESPSPNQTSLYFCASSPATNEKLFFGSGTQLSVL.

The V and J genes are TRBV19 and TRBJ1-1; a possible D gene is TRBD1 (5 bases). Trimming took 7 bases from V and 3 from J, leaving 18 bases between them. Germline CDR1 reads LNHDA; CDR2 reads SQIVND (reference sequence). The CDR3 sequence is 15 residues long. This chain's CDR3 is CASIPKPQGHTEAFF. The CDR3 DNA is TGTGCCAGTATCCCCAAACCTCAGGGTCACACTGAAGCTTTCTTT.

This clone was observed a handful of times. The chain employs TRBV2 and TRBJ1-1, with 8 bases lining up with TRBD1. The CDR3 is 14 residues long. Losses at the gene ends were 10 bases for V and 3 bases for J; bases not matched to a gene: 10. CDR1 and CDR2 from the germline V gene are SNHLY and FYNNEI. The CDR3 sequence: CATRRQGSYTEAFF. As DNA, the CDR3 is TGTGCCACTAGACGACAGGGGTCTTACACTGAAGCTTTCTTT. Full variable domain (remainder filled in from reference TRBV2 and TRBJ1-1): EPEVTQTPSHQVTQMGQEVILRCVPISNHLYFYWYRQILGQKVEFLVSFYNNEISEKSEIFDDQFSVERPDGSNFTLKIRSTKLEDSAMYFCATRRQGSYTEAFFGQGTRLTVV.

The chain carries TRBV5-1 and TRBJ1-1, with 9 nucleotides matching TRBD1. Germline loops: CDR1 SGHRS, CDR2 YFSETQ. CDR3 length: 16 residues. Trimming took 0 bases from V and 3 from J; bases not matched to a gene: 6. As DNA, the CDR3 is TGCGCCAGCAGCTTGGGACAGGGGGGGTACGACACTGAAGCTTTCTTT. Its translation is CASSLGQGGYDTEAFF.